This record looks at one T cell receptor beta chain sequence and its context. This sample was taken from a study of blood T cell repertoires in COVID-19. Study information: PBMCs, B-cell-depleted T cells, or T cells provided the cDNA or gDNA that made up the material.

TCRdb's copy holds only in-frame clones and misses some; the assay was immunoSEQ multiplex PCR. The sample consists of some 250,000 clones, approximately 84% of them appearing once. Living in about 25 US areas, the participants were between roughly 18 and 95 years of age. Membership in each cohort depended on participant-reported clinical history. Donors of Cohort 3 who recovered were those that had two negative PCRs, clearance, or symptom resolution. Material for sequencing was PBMCs or T cells enriched from blood (not recorded which). The TCR comes from a man between 18 and 35 years old who had recovered from COVID-19.

The CDR3 nucleotides read TGTGCCAGCAGCTTACTAGACTCCTCGAGCTCCTACGAGCAGTACTTC. Protein product: CASSLLDSSSSYEQYF. V gene TRBV5-8 combines with J gene TRBJ2-7, with D perhaps matching TRBD2 (5 bases). This CDR3 is built from 16 residues. CDR1 is SGHTS and CDR2 is YDEGEE in the germline V gene. V was shortened by 2 bases and J by 0 bases, with 15 bases between the two germline ends.